This entry lists 16 T cell receptor beta chains sequenced from one sample in a study of cytomegalovirus exposure and HLA in healthy donors. PCR employed 60 Vbeta and 13 Jbeta primers. The protocol was immunoSEQ multiplex PCR, while the TCRdb copy is restricted to in-frame clones and leaves out a portion. Here the sample spans about 170,000 clones, approximately 79% being singletons. The source material was PBMCs. The origin of the receptors is a woman aged 45-65 years in good health and CMV-seropositive.

This clone appeared a single time. The CDR3: CASSLGGAGANVLTF. The CDR3 DNA reads as TGCGCCAGCAGCTTGGGGGGGGCTGGGGCCAACGTCCTGACTTTC. The chain employs TRBV5-1 and TRBJ2-6, with D tentatively TRBD2 (6 bases). CDR1 is SGHRS and CDR2 is YFSETQ in the germline V gene. The CDR3 extends over 15 amino acids. V shed 0 bases and J shed 2 bases, with 6 bases lying between them.

This rearrangement joins TRBV6-5 to TRBJ1-2; 10 bases fit TRBD1. The length of the CDR3 is 14 residues. Germline loops: CDR1 MNHEY, CDR2 SVGAGI. J was trimmed by 8 bases and V by 6 bases; bases with no gene match: 9. CDR3 in amino acids: CASRPGQGTGGYTF. The DNA for the CDR3 is TGTGCCAGCAGGCCGGGACAGGGGACGGGGGGCTACACCTTC.

This clone came up a few times. The chain uses TRBV25-1 and TRBJ2-3; 12 nucleotides match TRBD2. The germline gives CDR1 MGHDK, CDR2 SYGVNS. This CDR3 is built from 15 residues. V was pared by 4 bases and J by 1 base, with 0 bases of the junction left unmatched. CDR3 DNA sequence: TGTGCCAGCAGTGGACTAGCGGGGGGCACAGATACGCAGTATTTT. It translates to CASSGLAGGTDTQYF.

The chain combines TRBV5-1 with TRBJ2-7, with D perhaps TRBD1 (9 bases). The length of the CDR3 is 15 residues. CDR1 and CDR2 from the germline V gene are SGHRS and YFSETQ. Trimming stripped 4 bases from V and 3 bases from J, with 17 bases between. The CDR3 coding sequence is TGCGCCAGCAGCCGGGGGGGACAGGGAATCTACGAGCAGTACTTC. Translated: CASSRGGQGIYEQYF.

The chain joins TRBV4-1 to TRBJ2-1, with 9 bases matching TRBD1. This CDR3 has 17 residues. V lost 0 bases to trimming and J lost 1 base; unmatched junction nucleotides: 4. Germline CDR1 reads MGHRA; CDR2 reads YSYEKL. CDR3 sequence: CASSQDHGTGSYNEQFF. CDR3 DNA sequence: TGCGCCAGCAGCCAAGATCACGGGACAGGGTCCTACAATGAGCAGTTCTTC.

This clone was seen more than once but under ten times. CDR3 sequence: CASSRTGNQETQYF. CDR3 DNA sequence: TGCGCCAGCAGCCGGACAGGGAACCAAGAGACCCAGTACTTC. V and J are TRBV5-1 and TRBJ2-5, with 8 positions matching TRBD1. The germline CDR1 and CDR2 sequences are SGHRS and YFSETQ. The CDR3 is made up of 14 amino acids. Germline trimming cut 4 bases from V and 0 bases from J; bases unmatched to any gene: 2.

The chain uses TRBV5-1 and TRBJ1-1; 10 nucleotides line up with TRBD1. This CDR3 spans 15 amino acids. V was pared by 5 bases and J by 5 bases, with 9 bases of the junction left unmatched. Germline CDR1 is SGHRS and CDR2 is YFSETQ. CDR3 nucleotides: TGCGCCAGCAGTTCAACCGGGACAGGGGTGACTGAAGCTTTCTTT. Its protein is CASSSTGTGVTEAFF.

The rearrangement uses TRBV10-3 and TRBJ2-3; possible D gene TRBD1, 6 bases. Germline V gives CDR1 ENHRY, CDR2 SYGVKD. V was shortened by 6 bases and J by 4 bases, with 11 bases between the two germline ends. The CDR3 is 13 amino acids. The CDR3 nucleotides read TGTGCCATCAGCAGGGGTGGGGCAGATACGCAGTATTTT. Protein product: CAISRGGADTQYF.

CDR3 in DNA: TGTGCCAGCAGCTTAAGAGGCCATCAGCCCCAGCATTTT. Translating it yields CASSLRGHQPQHF. This chain joins TRBV13 and TRBJ1-5; no firm D call. The CDR3 totals 13 residues. V was clipped by 2 bases and J by 5 bases, with 7 bases between them. Germline-derived CDR1 and CDR2 are PRHDT and FYEKMQ (reference sequence).

This clone came up once. CDR3 in amino acids: CASSQNQGGDNSPLHF. The CDR3 DNA reads as TGTGCCAGCAGCCAGAACCAGGGTGGCGATAATTCACCCCTCCACTTT. The chain is built from TRBV7-2 and TRBJ1-6, with D possibly TRBD1 on 5 matching bases. Trimming removed 5 bases from V and 5 bases from J, with 16 bases in between. The CDR3 loop spans 16 amino acids. The germline V gene has CDR1 SGHTA and CDR2 FQGNSA.

Regarding this clone: At the DNA level, this CDR3 is encoded by other sequences in the same sample as well. The genes are TRBV2 and TRBJ2-5, with D possibly being TRBD2 (6 bases). Trimming took off 4 bases at V and 5 bases at J, with 8 bases between the two ends. The CDR3 is made up of 12 amino acids. Looked up from germline, CDR1 is SNHLY and CDR2 is FYNNEI. DNA of the CDR3: TGTGCCAGCAGTGTCGGGGGTGAGACCCAGTACTTC. Translating gives CASSVGGETQYF. The whole variable domain, remainder taken from reference TRBV2 and TRBJ2-5, is EPEVTQTPSHQVTQMGQEVILRCVPISNHLYFYWYRQILGQKVEFLVSFYNNEISEKSEIFDDQFSVERPDGSNFTLKIRSTKLEDSAMYFCASSVGGETQYFGPGTRLLVL.

This clone came up a few times. The chain carries TRBV4-1 and TRBJ1-2, with 8 bases identical to TRBD1. The trim removed 3 bases at V and 4 bases at J, leaving 7 bases unmatched. This CDR3 has 15 amino acids. Looked up from germline, CDR1 is MGHRA and CDR2 is YSYEKL. The CDR3 reads CASSQAGDRPYGYTF. In nucleotides, the CDR3 is TGCGCCAGCAGCCAGGCGGGGGACAGGCCCTATGGCTACACCTTC.

This clone was observed a few times. The gene calls are TRBV27 and TRBJ1-5; D might be TRBD1 (5 bases). Between the trimmed V and J ends, which lost 6 bases and 0 bases, there was a span of 15 bases. Germline lookup yields CDR1 MNHEY and CDR2 SMNVEV (reference sequence). This CDR3 spans 16 amino acids. For the CDR3, the DNA is TGTGCCAGCAGCCACTTAGGGACTTTTAGCAATCAGCCCCAGCATTTT. Encoded protein: CASSHLGTFSNQPQHF.

The rearrangement joins TRBV6-6 to TRBJ1-2; 8 bases are shared with TRBD1. The CDR3 runs 15 residues. CDR1 and CDR2 from the germline V gene are MNHNY and SVGAGI (reference sequence). With V trimmed by 2 bases and J by 4 bases, 6 bases remained unmatched. The DNA of the CDR3 is TGTGCCAGCAGTTACGCCGCGGGACAGGTCTATGGCTACACCTTC. Its protein is CASSYAAGQVYGYTF.

The chain has TRBV29-1 and TRBJ1-5; the match to TRBD1 covers 7 bases. Germline-derived CDR1 and CDR2 are SQVTM and ANQGSEA. This CDR3 spans 14 amino acids. J was trimmed by 2 bases and V by 5 bases; bases with no gene match: 6. DNA of the CDR3: TGCAGCGTTTCAGGGGGTGGCGGCAATCAGCCCCAGCATTTT. As protein: CSVSGGGGNQPQHF.

The genes are TRBV2 and TRBJ2-5, with TRBD2 identical over 7 bases. Losses at the gene ends were 7 bases for V and 13 bases for J; bases not matched to a gene: 15. Germline V gives CDR1 SNHLY, CDR2 FYNNEI. This CDR3 has 13 residues. CDR3 sequence (DNA): TGTGCCAGCACCCCTGGAATAGCGGGCCCTCCGTACTTC. This sequence encodes CASTPGIAGPPYF.